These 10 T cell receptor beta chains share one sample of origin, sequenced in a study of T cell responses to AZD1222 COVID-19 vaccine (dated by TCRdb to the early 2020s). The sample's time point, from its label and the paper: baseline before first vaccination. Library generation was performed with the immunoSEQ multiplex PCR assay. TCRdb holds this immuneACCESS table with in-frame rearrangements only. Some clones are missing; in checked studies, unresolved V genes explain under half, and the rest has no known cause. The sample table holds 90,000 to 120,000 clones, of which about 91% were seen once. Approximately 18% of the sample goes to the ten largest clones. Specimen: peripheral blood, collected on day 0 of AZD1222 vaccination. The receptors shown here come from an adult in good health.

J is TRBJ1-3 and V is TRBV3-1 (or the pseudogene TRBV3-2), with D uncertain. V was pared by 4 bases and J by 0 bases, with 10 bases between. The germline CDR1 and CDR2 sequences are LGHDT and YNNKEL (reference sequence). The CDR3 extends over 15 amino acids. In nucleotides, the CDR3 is TGTGCCAGCAGCCTAGATTACGGCTCTGGAAACACCATATATTTT. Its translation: CASSLDYGSGNTIYF.

Written as DNA, the CDR3 is TGTGCCAGCAGTCCGGGACTGCGAATGAACACTGAAGCTTTCTTT. Translated, it gives CASSPGLRMNTEAFF. This chain links TRBV2 with TRBJ1-1; weak D call: TRBD1 (5 bases). V lost 5 bases to trimming and J lost 0 bases, with 13 bases between them. The CDR3 extends over 15 amino acids. Germline-derived CDR1 and CDR2 are SNHLY and FYNNEI.

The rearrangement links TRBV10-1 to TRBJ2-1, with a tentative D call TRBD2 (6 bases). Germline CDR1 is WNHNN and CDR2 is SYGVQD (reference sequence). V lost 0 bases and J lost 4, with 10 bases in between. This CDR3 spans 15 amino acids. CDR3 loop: CASSESPGTYNEQFF. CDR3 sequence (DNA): TGCGCCAGCAGTGAGTCCCCCGGGACTTACAATGAGCAGTTCTTC.

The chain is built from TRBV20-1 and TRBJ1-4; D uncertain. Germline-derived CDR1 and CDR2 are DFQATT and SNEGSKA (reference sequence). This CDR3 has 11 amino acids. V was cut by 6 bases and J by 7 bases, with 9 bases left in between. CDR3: CSATPGEKLFF. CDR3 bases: TGCAGTGCGACCCCGGGTGAAAAACTGTTTTTT.

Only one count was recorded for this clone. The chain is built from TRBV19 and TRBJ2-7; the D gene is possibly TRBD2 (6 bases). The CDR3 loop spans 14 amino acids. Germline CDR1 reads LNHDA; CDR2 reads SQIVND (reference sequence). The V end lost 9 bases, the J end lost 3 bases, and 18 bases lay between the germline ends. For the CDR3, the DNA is TGTGCCAGCCGTAGTTGGGGGGATAACTACGAGCAGTACTTC. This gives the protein CASRSWGDNYEQYF.

CDR3 in DNA: TGTGCCAGCGGACTCCGGGACAGGGAAGCTGAAAAACTGTTTTTT. This gives the protein CASGLRDREAEKLFF. The chain carries TRBV6-5 and TRBJ1-4; TRBD1 agrees at 9 bases. The J segment lost 7 bases and the V segment lost 8 bases, leaving 11 bases of the junction unmatched. The CDR3 loop spans 15 amino acids. Germline CDR1 is MNHEY and CDR2 is SVGAGI.

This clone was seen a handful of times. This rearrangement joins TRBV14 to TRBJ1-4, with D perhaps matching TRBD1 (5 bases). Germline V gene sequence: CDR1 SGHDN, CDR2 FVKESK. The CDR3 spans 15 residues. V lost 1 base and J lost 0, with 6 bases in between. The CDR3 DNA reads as TGTGCCAGCAGCCAAGGGGGGACAACTAATGAAAAACTGTTTTTT. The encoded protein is CASSQGGTTNEKLFF.

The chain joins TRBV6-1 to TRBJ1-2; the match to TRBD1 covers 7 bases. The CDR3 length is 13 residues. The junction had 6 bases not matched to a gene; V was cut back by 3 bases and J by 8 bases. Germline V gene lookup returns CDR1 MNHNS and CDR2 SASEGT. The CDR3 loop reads CASSETGFTGYTF. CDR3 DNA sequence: TGTGCCAGCAGTGAGACAGGGTTTACAGGCTACACCTTC.

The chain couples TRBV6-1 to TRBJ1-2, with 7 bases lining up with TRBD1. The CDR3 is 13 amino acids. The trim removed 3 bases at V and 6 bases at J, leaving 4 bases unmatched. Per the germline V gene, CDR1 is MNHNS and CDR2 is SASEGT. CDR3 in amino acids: CASSDRGGNGYTF. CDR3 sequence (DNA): TGTGCCAGCAGTGACAGGGGGGGGAATGGCTACACCTTC.

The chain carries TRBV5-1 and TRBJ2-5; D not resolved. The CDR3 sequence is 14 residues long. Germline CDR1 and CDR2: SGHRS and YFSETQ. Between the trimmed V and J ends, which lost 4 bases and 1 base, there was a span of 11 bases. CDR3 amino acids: CASSDRVSQETQYF. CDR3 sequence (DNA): TGCGCCAGCAGCGATCGGGTCAGCCAAGAGACCCAGTACTTC.